This T cell receptor (beta chain) emerged from a study of CD8+ T cells in alopecia areata. About the research overall: Tofacitinib exposure lasted 6 to 18 months, followed by 6 months off drug.

V lost 1 base, J lost 6 bases, and 12 bases lay in between. Germline CDR1 reads MGHRA; CDR2 reads YSYEKL. The CDR3 runs to 14 residues. RNA, once extracted, was reverse transcribed into cDNA for use as the sequencing template. TCRdb's table, derived via immunoSEQ multiplex PCR, lists solely in-frame clones and lacks some. The top ten clones hold 20% to 25% of a sample with around 110,000 clones, 84% of them seen once. Treatment noted: oral pan-JAK inhibitor, 5-10 mg twice daily. The material was CD8+ T cells sorted from blood, obtained at week 24, from a patient treated with tofacitinib. The source of this sequence is a human donor with alopecia areata. The V gene is TRBV4-1, the J gene TRBJ2-5; tentatively, D is TRBD2 (5 bases). The CDR3 DNA is TGCGCCAGCAGCCAAGTGGGGTTCGGGAAGACCCAGTACTTC. This translates into CASSQVGFGKTQYF.